These 21 T cell receptor beta chains were all obtained from the same sample, sequenced in a study of T-cell reconstitution after alpha-beta-depleted transplantation in children. For TCRbeta, the library was prepared with unique molecular identifiers. Via MiXCR, TCRdb re-called the PCR reads, giving one row per CDR3 protein. The table shows 750,000 to 950,000 distinct CDR3 sequences, with about 16% occurring only once. Sequencing used PBMCs, mostly from graft donor cells, obtained 360 days after TCRalphabeta/CD19-depleted stem cell transplant. These TCRs come from a male patient aged 10 to 17 who had a stem cell transplant for acute lymphoblastic leukemia, so the T cells may come from the graft donor.

This clonotype was recorded a few times. This chain uses TRBV2 with TRBJ2-5; D gene uncertain. V was pared by 7 bases and J by 4 bases, with 10 bases between. The CDR3 totals 12 residues. Germline loops: CDR1 SNHLY, CDR2 FYNNEI. In DNA, the CDR3 is TGTGCCAGCAAGTTCGGTGGAGAGACCCAGTACTTC. As protein: CASKFGGETQYF.

The V call is TRBV27, the J call TRBJ2-7; TRBD2 might be the D (5 bases). Trimming removed 3 bases from V and 3 bases from J, with 12 bases in between. Germline V lookup: CDR1 MNHEY, CDR2 SMNVEV (reference sequence). The CDR3 has 14 residues. Written as DNA, the CDR3 is TGTGCCAGCAGTTTCATCGGGGAAGGCTACGAGCAGTACTTC. Its translation is CASSFIGEGYEQYF.

The gene calls are TRBV9 and TRBJ2-5; 8 positions match TRBD2. CDR3 length equals 15 residues. The germline V gene has CDR1 SGDLS and CDR2 YYNGEE. The V segment lost 6 bases and the J segment 4 bases; nucleotides outside the gene matches: 11. The CDR3 nucleotides read TGTGCCAGCACCAGTTCCGGGACTAGTAGAGAGACCCAGTACTTC. It codes for CASTSSGTSRETQYF.

This clonotype showed up just a few times. The chain joins TRBV6-1 to TRBJ2-5; the match to TRBD1 covers 10 bases. Germline assignment: CDR1 MNHNS and CDR2 SASEGT. V shed 7 bases and J 5 bases; nucleotides not matched to a gene: 10. The CDR3 is made up of 15 amino acids. CDR3 sequence reads: CASKLEDRGVETQYF. CDR3 sequence (DNA): TGTGCCAGCAAGCTAGAGGACAGGGGGGTGGAGACCCAGTACTTC.

This clonotype was detected ten times or more. The chain employs TRBV12-3 or TRBV12-4 and TRBJ2-2; D call uncertain. Trimming left V 3 bases short and J 6 bases short, with 8 bases between. The CDR3 is 13 residues long. This CDR3 is CASSFAVAGELFF. The CDR3 coding sequence is TGTGCCAGCAGTTTTGCGGTAGCCGGGGAGCTGTTTTTT.

The J gene is TRBJ2-1, the V gene TRBV7-2, with D maybe TRBD2 (5 bases). This CDR3 comprises 15 residues. Germline V lookup: CDR1 SGHTA, CDR2 FQGNSA. Trimming shortened V by 1 base and J by 4 bases, and 11 bases separated the two germline ends. CDR3 bases: TGTGCCAGCAGCTTAGTACGGACTTCGTACAATGAGCAGTTCTTC. It encodes CASSLVRTSYNEQFF.

This clonotype was picked up a small number of times. The gene calls are TRBV29-1 and TRBJ1-2; tentative D call: TRBD1 (5 bases). V dropped 7 bases and J dropped 4 bases, with 13 bases sitting between them. The germline V gene encodes CDR1 SQVTM and CDR2 ANQGSEA. This CDR3 has 12 amino acids. This chain's CDR3 is CSGVGDFYGYTF. For the CDR3, the DNA is TGCAGCGGTGTAGGGGACTTCTATGGCTACACCTTC.

This clonotype was detected ten times or more. The V and J genes are TRBV5-1 and TRBJ2-1; TRBD2 matches at 15 bases. CDR3 length: 17 residues. Germline CDR1 reads SGHRS; CDR2 reads YFSETQ. With 4 bases clipped from V and 2 bases from J, the junction kept 4 bases outside the gene matches. The CDR3 region has the DNA TGCGCCAGCAGCGTTGGACTAGCGGGAGGGCCCTACAATGAGCAGTTCTTC. Its protein is CASSVGLAGGPYNEQFF.

This clonotype was detected ten times or more. J is TRBJ2-1 and V is TRBV4-1, with 8 bases aligning to TRBD2. This CDR3 contains 19 residues. V trimming: 1 base; J trimming: 0 bases; junction bases outside the gene matches: 11. Germline V gene data show CDR1 as MGHRA and CDR2 as YSYEKL. The CDR3 nucleotides are TGCGCCAGCAGCCAAGGGTTGTCAACTAGCGGTCGCTCCTACAATGAGCAGTTCTTC. As protein: CASSQGLSTSGRSYNEQFF.

The rearrangement links TRBV3-1 to TRBJ2-1; tentatively, D is TRBD1 (6 bases). The CDR3 loop spans 15 amino acids. V lost 1 base and J lost 7, with 14 bases in between. CDR1 is LGHDT and CDR2 is YNNKEL in the germline V gene (reference sequence). CDR3 region: CASSQVPGTPNEQFF. The CDR3 nucleotides read TGTGCCAGCAGCCAAGTCCCCGGGACACCAAATGAGCAGTTCTTC.

This clonotype came up many times. This chain links TRBV3-1 with TRBJ2-3; 11 nucleotides align to TRBD1. Unmatched junction bases numbered 4, after V lost 1 base and J lost 4 bases. This CDR3 is 16 amino acids long. Germline CDR1 and CDR2: LGHDT and YNNKEL (reference sequence). The CDR3 here is CASSQGGTGGPDTQYF. The CDR3 region has the DNA TGTGCCAGCAGCCAAGGCGGGACAGGGGGTCCAGATACGCAGTATTTT.

This clonotype has only a few counts. The chain links TRBV20-1 to TRBJ1-2; D not resolved. CDR3 length equals 14 residues. V was trimmed by 0 bases and J by 5 bases, leaving 13 bases between them. Germline CDR1 DFQATT, CDR2 SNEGSKA (reference sequence). The CDR3 spells CSARDIKGSYGYTF. CDR3 DNA sequence: TGCAGTGCTAGAGATATTAAGGGATCTTATGGCTACACCTTC.

The sample holds a few counts of this clonotype. The chain uses TRBV29-1 and TRBJ2-3; perhaps TRBD2 as D (5 bases). Trimming took off 1 base at V and 4 bases at J, with 15 bases between the two ends. The length of the CDR3 is 15 residues. Germline V lookup: CDR1 SQVTM, CDR2 ANQGSEA. CDR3 nucleotide sequence: TGCAGCGTTGAAGCAGTGGCTAGCTTAGCAGATACGCAGTATTTT. Translated: CSVEAVASLADTQYF.

This sequence joins TRBV6-1 and TRBJ2-3; D is perhaps TRBD1 (7 bases). CDR1 is MNHNS and CDR2 is SASEGT in the germline V gene. The germline V and J ends were trimmed by 7 bases and 6 bases, with 14 bases remaining between them. The CDR3 contains 13 residues. CDR3 residues: CASNTAGQDTQYF. CDR3 nucleotides: TGTGCCAGCAATACCGCGGGACAGGATACGCAGTATTTT.

V usage is TRBV6-2 or TRBV6-3 and J usage is TRBJ2-7; tentatively, D is TRBD1 or TRBD2 (5 bases each). This CDR3 spans 16 amino acids. Trimming removed 5 bases from V and 3 bases from J, with 20 bases in between. In germline, CDR1 is MNHEY, CDR2 SVGEGT. CDR3 bases: TGTGCCAGCAGTCCCGGGAAGGGGAAGGGTTACTACGAGCAGTACTTC. Translating gives CASSPGKGKGYYEQYF.

V is TRBV3-1 and J is TRBJ2-1; TRBD2 matches at 15 bases. Germline CDR1 LGHDT, CDR2 YNNKEL (reference sequence). This CDR3 is 19 amino acids long. After removal of 3 bases from V and 2 bases from J, the junction contained 8 bases not matched to a gene. CDR3 protein: CASSHFGTSGRTAYNEQFF. The DNA for the CDR3 is TGTGCCAGCAGCCACTTCGGGACTAGCGGGAGGACGGCCTACAATGAGCAGTTCTTC.

V usage is TRBV20-1 and J usage is TRBJ2-2; TRBD2 matches 10 bases. The trim removed 5 bases at V and 8 bases at J, leaving 2 bases unmatched. Germline V lookup: CDR1 DFQATT, CDR2 SNEGSKA (reference sequence). The CDR3 runs to 12 residues. The CDR3, as DNA: TGCAGTGCTGGGACTAGCGTGGGGGAGCTGTTTTTT. Residues: CSAGTSVGELFF.

The chain combines TRBV5-1 with TRBJ2-2, with 12 bases matching TRBD1. The CDR3 totals 18 residues. The J segment lost 2 bases and the V segment lost 3 bases, leaving 8 bases of the junction unmatched. Germline V gene sequence: CDR1 SGHRS, CDR2 YFSETQ. The CDR3 protein is CASSSMPGTGGNTGELFF. CDR3 nucleotides: TGCGCCAGCAGCTCAATGCCCGGGACAGGGGGCAACACCGGGGAGCTGTTTTTT. The whole variable domain, remainder taken from reference TRBV5-1 and TRBJ2-2, is KAGVTQTPRYLIKTRGQQVTLSCSPISGHRSVSWYQQTPGQGLQFLFEYFSETQRNKGNFPGRFSGRQFSNSRSEMNVSTLELGDSALYLCASSSMPGTGGNTGELFFGEGSRLTVL.

This clonotype was seen ten or more times. The chain employs TRBV11-1 and TRBJ2-7; maybe TRBD2 (5 bases). The CDR3 runs to 13 residues. The ends were cut back, 4 bases at V and 3 bases at J, with 10 bases in the middle. CDR1 SGHAT and CDR2 FQDESV come from the germline V gene (reference sequence). In DNA form, the CDR3 reads TGTGCCAGCAGCTACACTAGGCACTACGAGCAGTACTTC. Translated, it gives CASSYTRHYEQYF.

This clonotype was recorded many times. The chain employs TRBV27 and TRBJ2-3, with TRBD2 identical over 11 bases. Germline lookup yields CDR1 MNHEY and CDR2 SMNVEV (reference sequence). This CDR3 contains 14 residues. The V segment lost 11 bases and the J segment 4 bases; nucleotides outside the gene matches: 8. CDR3 coding DNA: TGTGCCCACACTAGCGGGAGACGAGCAGATACGCAGTATTTT. This codes for CAHTSGRRADTQYF.

The chain joins TRBV4-2 to TRBJ2-5, with 7 bases fitting TRBD2. The CDR3 contains 17 residues. Losses at the gene ends were 4 bases for V and 2 bases for J; bases not matched to a gene: 13. The germline V gene has CDR1 LGHNA and CDR2 YNFKEQ. The CDR3 DNA sequence: TGTGCCAGCAGCCCTTGGATTAGCGGGTTACCACAAGAGACCCAGTACTTC. It codes for CASSPWISGLPQETQYF.